The entry below gives a single TCR beta chain sequence along with its context. Its antigen is undetermined. This sample is part of a study of radiotherapy plus CTLA-4 blockade in lung cancer. The overall study: Objective response was observed in more than 15% of patients, and disease control in 31%.

Germline V gives CDR1 SGHVS, CDR2 FQNEAQ. The germline V and J ends were trimmed by 5 bases and 1 base, with 8 bases remaining between them. The CDR3 is made up of 13 amino acids. Study-level findings and limits: Expansion in blood of tumor-derived TCR clones was seen after radiotherapy plus ipilimumab. The best predictor of response was reported to be early blood T cell clone dynamics, with interferon-beta.

This table comes from immunoSEQ multiplex PCR, and its TCRdb copy is limited to in-frame clones, with some not included. This table has fewer than 85,000 clones, around 87% appearing once. Those with chemo-refractory metastatic non-small-cell lung cancer were treated with focal radiation combined with CTLA-4 blockade using ipilimumab. The chain is built from TRBV7-8 and TRBJ1-1, with a tentative D call TRBD1 (5 bases). The input for sequencing was peripheral blood, taken from a patient treated with radiotherapy plus ipilimumab. The source of this sequence is a human donor with non-small cell lung cancer who had stable disease on radiotherapy plus ipilimumab. CDR3 in DNA: TGTGCCAGCAGCCAGGGAGGGAACACTGAAGCTTTCTTT. Translation: CASSQGGNTEAFF.